The 12 T cell receptor beta chains below all came from one sample that was sequenced in a study of cytomegalovirus exposure and HLA in healthy donors. Primers for the PCR totalled 60 Vbeta and 13 Jbeta. The protocol was immunoSEQ multiplex PCR, while the TCRdb copy is restricted to in-frame clones and leaves out a portion. Of about 150,000 clones listed, roughly 85% were seen once; the top ten hold 1%. Sequencing input: PBMCs. The receptors stem from a boy aged 2 to 10 in good health and CMV-seronegative.

V usage is TRBV30 and J usage is TRBJ1-1; 9 bases are shared with TRBD1. CDR3 length: 12 amino acids. Germline CDR1 reads GTSNPN; CDR2 reads SVGIG (reference sequence). V shed 6 bases, J shed 4 bases, and the junction held 3 bases outside the gene matches. CDR3 in amino acids: CACGQGFTEAFF. CDR3 DNA: TGTGCCTGCGGACAGGGGTTCACTGAAGCTTTCTTT.

This clone was counted once. The gene calls are TRBV16 and TRBJ1-4; D is perhaps TRBD1 (6 bases). The germline gives CDR1 KGHSY, CDR2 FQNENV. This CDR3 region has 15 residues. V was trimmed by 4 bases and J by 4 bases, leaving 13 bases between them. The CDR3 reads CASSPATGNNEKLFF. CDR3 in DNA: TGTGCCAGCAGCCCCGCAACAGGGAATAATGAAAAACTGTTTTTT.

V gene TRBV9 combines with J gene TRBJ1-5; D gene uncertain. The germline V gene encodes CDR1 SGDLS and CDR2 YYNGEE. The V end was cut by 0 bases, the J end by 1 base, with 8 bases between. The CDR3 runs 15 residues. The CDR3 DNA reads as TGTGCCAGCAGCGTAGGAGGTGAGAGCAATCAGCCCCAGCATTTT. The encoded protein is CASSVGGESNQPQHF.

J is TRBJ2-5 and V is TRBV4-1; D perhaps matches TRBD2 (6 bases). The end of the DNA is better explained by TRBJ2-7, so the J call may be wrong. Per the germline V gene, CDR1 is MGHRA and CDR2 is YSYEKL. The CDR3 length is 14 residues. CDR3 sequence reads: CASSQAGAPYEQYF. CDR3 bases: TGCGCCAGCAGCCAAGCGGGAGCTCCCTACGAGCAGTACTTC.

The CDR3 DNA follows: TGTGCCAGCAGCTTGGGTAGCGCAGATACGCAGTATTTT. Encoded protein: CASSLGSADTQYF. V usage is TRBV5-6 and J usage is TRBJ2-3; weak D call: TRBD2 (5 bases). The length of the CDR3 is 13 residues. The germline CDR1 and CDR2 sequences are SGHDT and YYEEEE. V lost 0 bases and J lost 4, with 6 bases in between.

This clone was recorded only once. This chain joins TRBV6-5 and TRBJ2-1; a possible D gene is TRBD2 (6 bases). V dropped 5 bases and J dropped 5 bases, with 16 bases sitting between them. CDR1 is MNHEY, CDR2 SVGAGI, per germline. The CDR3 is made up of 15 amino acids. The CDR3: CASSNTGSGDNEQFF. CDR3 DNA sequence: TGTGCCAGCAGTAATACTGGTAGCGGAGACAATGAGCAGTTCTTC.

The V gene is TRBV19, the J gene TRBJ2-1; 7 bases match TRBD1. The CDR3 spans 17 residues. J was trimmed by 0 bases and V by 4 bases; bases with no gene match: 9. The germline CDR1 and CDR2 sequences are LNHDA and SQIVND (reference sequence). CDR3 coding DNA: TGTGCCAGTAGTACAATTCGTGGGGACAGCTCCTACAATGAGCAGTTCTTC. The encoded protein is CASSTIRGDSSYNEQFF.

The chain is built from TRBV18 and TRBJ2-5; 7 bases are shared with TRBD1. Germline V CDR1 and CDR2: KGHSH, LQKENI. This CDR3 spans 14 amino acids. J gave up 9 bases and V 3 bases, and 10 bases lay outside the gene matches. The CDR3 sequence is CASSPGQPGEAQYF. The CDR3 nucleotides read TGTGCCAGCTCACCGGGACAGCCTGGAGAAGCCCAGTACTTC.

V is TRBV12-5 and J is TRBJ2-3; TRBD1 matches at 9 bases. The CDR3 has 14 amino acids. Germline CDR1 is LGHNT and CDR2 is FRNRAP. J was trimmed by 7 bases and V by 5 bases; bases with no gene match: 7. Here the CDR3 DNA reads TGTGCTAGTGGTCAGGGACAGGGCTCTTATACGCAGTATTTT. Encoded protein: CASGQGQGSYTQYF.

The chain carries TRBV2 and TRBJ2-3, with TRBD2 as a possible D gene (6 bases). The germline CDR1 and CDR2 sequences are SNHLY and FYNNEI. The V end lost 7 bases, the J end lost 2 bases, and 10 bases lay between the germline ends. This CDR3 region has 13 residues. CDR3 loop: CASKGLLTDTQYF. As DNA, the CDR3 is TGTGCCAGCAAGGGACTCCTCACAGATACGCAGTATTTT.

The chain is built from TRBV5-4 and TRBJ1-1; D might be TRBD1 (6 bases). Germline-derived CDR1 and CDR2 are SGHNT and YYREEE (reference sequence). V lost 2 bases and J lost 3, with 11 bases in between. The CDR3 totals 14 residues. CDR3 sequence reads: CASSFNRAHTEAFF. CDR3 bases: TGTGCCAGCAGCTTTAACAGGGCACACACTGAAGCTTTCTTT. The entire variable domain, with the rest obtained from reference TRBV5-4 and TRBJ1-1, is as follows: ETGVTQSPTHLIKTRGQQVTLRCSSQSGHNTVSWYQQALGQGPQFIFQYYREEENGRGNFPPRFSGLQFPNYSSELNVNALELDDSALYLCASSFNRAHTEAFFGQGTRLTVV.

The chain recombines TRBV28 with TRBJ2-6, with D unresolved. Germline V gene sequence: CDR1 MDHEN, CDR2 SYDVKM. The V end lost 6 bases, the J end lost 0 bases, and 3 bases lay between the germline ends. The CDR3 is 13 residues long. The chain's CDR3 is CASRYSGANVLTF. The CDR3 coding sequence is TGTGCCAGCAGATACTCTGGGGCCAACGTCCTGACTTTC.